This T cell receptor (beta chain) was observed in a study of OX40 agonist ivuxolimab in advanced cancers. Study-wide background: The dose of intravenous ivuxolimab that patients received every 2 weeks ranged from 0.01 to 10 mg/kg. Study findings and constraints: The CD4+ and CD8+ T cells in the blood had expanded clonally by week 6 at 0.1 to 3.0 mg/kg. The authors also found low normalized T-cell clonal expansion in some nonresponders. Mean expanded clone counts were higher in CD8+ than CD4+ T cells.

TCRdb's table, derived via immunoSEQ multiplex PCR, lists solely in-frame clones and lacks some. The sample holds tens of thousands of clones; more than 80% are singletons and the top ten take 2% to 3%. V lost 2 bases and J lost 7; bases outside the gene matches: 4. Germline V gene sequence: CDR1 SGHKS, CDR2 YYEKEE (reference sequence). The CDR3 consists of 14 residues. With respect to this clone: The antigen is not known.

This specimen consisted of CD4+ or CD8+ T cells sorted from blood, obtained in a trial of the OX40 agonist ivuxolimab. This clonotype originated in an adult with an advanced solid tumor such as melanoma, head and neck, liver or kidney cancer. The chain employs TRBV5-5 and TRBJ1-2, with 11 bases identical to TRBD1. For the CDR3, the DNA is TGTGCCAGCAGCTTATGGGACAGGGGGATTGGCTACACCTTC. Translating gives CASSLWDRGIGYTF.